This T cell receptor (beta chain) was captured by sequencing in a study of Ad26.COV2.S vaccination and SARS-CoV-2 variants (dated by TCRdb to the early 2020s). Regarding the research as a whole: Sequencing of the TCRbeta repertoire served to evaluate the specificity and breadth of SARS-CoV-2-reactive T cell receptors following Ad26.COV2.S vaccination. The TCR-sequenced set comprised approximately 30 samples: around 20 Ad26.COV2.S vaccine recipients, 5 placebo recipients and 8 SARS-CoV-2 convalescent individuals.

Results and caveats for the whole study, not just this receptor: According to the authors, total T cell responses may have been underestimated by the TCR breadth and depth analyses. Spike-specific TCR breadth was higher in Ad26.COV2.S recipients than in placebo recipients (P = 0.0014). Substantial breadth of spike-specific CD8+ and CD4+ T cell responses was reported after vaccination. Vaccine and placebo recipients had comparable non-spike TCR breadth, which fits with the vaccine containing only spike.

As regards this clone: What this receptor recognizes is not known. Nothing much larger sits one base from this clone, and base qualities are not available.

The immunoSEQ Assay was used to sequence TCRbeta CDR3 regions. After extraction, genomic DNA underwent amplification by bias-controlled multiplex PCR, followed by high-throughput sequencing. The paper's processing steps were these. To quantify the absolute abundance of every unique TCRbeta CDR3 region, sequences were collapsed and filtered. Usable DNA was measured by amplifying reference genes present in all nucleated cells, and TCRbeta template counts were normalized to that usable DNA to estimate T cell fraction. Repertoire TCRs were annotated as SARS-CoV-2-specific when V gene, CDR3 amino acid sequence and J gene were exactly matched to a known reactive TCR set. The reference SARS-CoV-2 TCR set came from MIRA and was filtered for enrichment in COVID-19-positive ImmuneCODE repertoires, removing public or cross-reactive TCRs. Based on the MIRA antigens, annotated TCRs were further analysed at the level of specific ORF or position within ORF. Breadth was defined as annotated unique rearrangements over total unique productive rearrangements; depth was the summed frequency of those rearrangements. Group comparisons of TCR breadth used two-sided Wilcoxon rank-sum tests. TCRdb retrieved this table from immuneACCESS and kept in-frame rearrangements only. Not all clones are present; in checked studies, unresolved V genes account for under half, and no reason is known for the remainder. That table is the source of V, J and clone size, and D and trimming were worked out from the DNA. The sample table lists some 180,000 clones, around 88% of them with a count of one. Of the sample, more than 4.5% falls within the top ten clones.

The sample's time point, from its label and the paper: individuals recovered from natural SARS-CoV-2 infection. V trim: 1 base; J trim: 2 bases; unmatched bases: 4. CDR1 and CDR2, per the germline V gene, are MNHEY and SVGAGI. There are 15 amino acids in the CDR3, from cysteine to phenylalanine inclusive. Only CDR3 DNA is held: 45 bases, read in frame from base 1. The TCR originated in a human donor who had recovered from COVID-19. The source was peripheral blood, collected after recovery from COVID-19. Here the chain combines TRBV6-5 and TRBJ2-7, with 8 bases matching TRBD1. CDR3 protein: CASSYYSTGAYEQYF. The nucleotide sequence is given as TGTGCCAGCAGTTACTACTCGACAGGGGCCTACGAGCAGTACTTC.